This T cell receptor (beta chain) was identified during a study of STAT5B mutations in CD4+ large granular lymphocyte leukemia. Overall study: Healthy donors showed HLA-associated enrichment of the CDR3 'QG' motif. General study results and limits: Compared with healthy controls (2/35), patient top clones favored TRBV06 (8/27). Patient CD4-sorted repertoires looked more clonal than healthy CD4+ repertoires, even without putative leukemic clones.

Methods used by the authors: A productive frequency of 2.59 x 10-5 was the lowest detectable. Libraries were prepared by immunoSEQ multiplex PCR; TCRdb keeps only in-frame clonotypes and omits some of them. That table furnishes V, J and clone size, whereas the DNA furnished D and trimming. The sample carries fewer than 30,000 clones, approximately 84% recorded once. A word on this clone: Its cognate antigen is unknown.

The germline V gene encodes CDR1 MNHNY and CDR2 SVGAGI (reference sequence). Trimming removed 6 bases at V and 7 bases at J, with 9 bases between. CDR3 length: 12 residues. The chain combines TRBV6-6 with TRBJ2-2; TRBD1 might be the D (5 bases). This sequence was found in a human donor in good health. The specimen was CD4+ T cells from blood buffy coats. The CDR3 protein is CASRFRVGELFF. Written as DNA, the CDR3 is TGTGCCAGCAGATTCAGGGTCGGGGAGCTGTTTTTT.